This T cell receptor beta chain is from a study of T cells in Graves' hyperthyroidism and ophthalmopathy. Authors of the study amplified TCR beta CDR3 regions from RNA transcripts. The HTBI set primed first-round TCR CDR3 RT-PCR. MiXCR was run by TCRdb on the multiplex PCR reads, yielding one entry per CDR3 protein. The sample lists under 650,000 distinct CDR3 sequences; roughly 17% were seen once. On this clonotype itself: At one boundary the junction diverges from the germline segment, which might be a read error.

The sample consisted of blood. The source of this sequence is a woman aged 25 to 45 with Graves' hyperthyroidism.

CDR3 DNA: TGTGCCAGCAGTTACTCGAAGCTAGCCACAAACATTCAGTACTTC. Residues: CASSYSKLATNIQYF. This chain uses TRBV27 with TRBJ2-4; TRBD2 is a possible D gene (5 bases). The CDR3 runs 15 residues. Looked up from germline, CDR1 is MNHEY and CDR2 is SMNVEV (reference sequence).